Presented here are 27 T cell receptor beta chains from one specimen sequenced in a study of prognosis after radiotherapy for stage I lung cancer. Genomic DNA provided the template from which TCR beta CDR3 was amplified by two-round multiplex PCR. First-round PCR employed TRBV- and TRBJ-specific primers for each gene. TCRdb passed the multiplex PCR reads through MiXCR, listing each CDR3 protein once. The table includes 50,000 to 75,000 distinct CDR3 sequences, more than 20% detected once. This specimen consisted of PBMCs, obtained before or after stereotactic body radiation therapy (not recorded which). The receptors stem from a donor of 50 years or more with non-small cell lung cancer.

Ten or more counts support this clonotype. One end of the junction does not line up with germline, which may come from a read error. This sequence joins TRBV7-7 and TRBJ2-3; 7 positions match TRBD2. Germline V gene lookup returns CDR1 SSHAT and CDR2 FNYEAQ (reference sequence). This CDR3 contains 16 residues. In DNA form, the CDR3 reads TGTGCTAGCAGCCCCGGGACTATCCTTAGCACAGATACGCAGTATTTT. Translating it yields CASSPGTILSTDTQYF.

Concerning this clonotype: The junction differs from germline at one of its ends, possibly a read error. The rearrangement links TRBV12-3 or TRBV12-4 to TRBJ2-2, with TRBD2 as a possible D gene (6 bases). The CDR3 length is 11 residues. The CDR3 sequence: CASSSRREMFF. CDR3 nucleotides: TGTGCCAGCAGTTCCAGACGGGAGATGTTTTTT.

In this sample, this clonotype turned up many times. V usage is TRBV20-1 and J usage is TRBJ1-6; TRBD1 matches at 7 bases. The germline V gene encodes CDR1 DFQATT and CDR2 SNEGSKA (reference sequence). CDR3 length: 15 residues. Trimming cost V 1 base and J 6 bases; bases outside gene matches: 6. As DNA, the CDR3 is TGCAGTGCTAGAGCTGGGACAGCGGGTAATTCACCCCTCCACTTT. Translated, it gives CSARAGTAGNSPLHF.

This clonotype was seen at least ten times. The genes are TRBV6-2 or TRBV6-3 and TRBJ1-2; unclear D gene. The CDR3 has 14 residues. V was trimmed by 3 bases and J by 4 bases, leaving 12 bases between them. From germline, CDR1 is MNHEY and CDR2 SVGEGT. Here the CDR3 reads CASSYSGTTYGYTF. CDR3 DNA sequence: TGTGCCAGCAGTTATTCAGGTACAACCTATGGCTACACCTTC.

As to this clonotype: One base separates it from a far larger clone, so it is likely a read error. The chain combines TRBV6-4 with TRBJ1-6; D possibly corresponds to TRBD1 (5 bases). The CDR3 has 12 residues. The germline CDR1 and CDR2 sequences are MRHNA and SNTAGT. The CDR3 loop is CASSWTNSPVHF. CDR3 sequence (DNA): TGTGCCAGCAGTTGGACAAATTCACCCGTCCACTTT.

This clonotype was seen many times. The chain carries TRBV15 and TRBJ1-1; a possible D gene is TRBD1 (5 bases). The CDR3 has 15 residues. With 3 bases removed from V and 1 base from J, the gap between germline ends came to 12 bases. The germline V gene has CDR1 LNHNV and CDR2 YYDKDF (reference sequence). In nucleotides, the CDR3 is TGTGCCACCAGCAGGGACGCGACAGCGAACACTGAAGCTTTCTTT. Translation: CATSRDATANTEAFF.

Remarks on this clonotype: A much larger clone is a single base away; this may be a read error. The chain employs TRBV6-1 and TRBJ2-5, with 7 bases matching TRBD1. The CDR3 covers 15 residues. V was pared by 4 bases and J by 3 bases, with 8 bases of the junction left unmatched. CDR1 is MNHNS and CDR2 is SASEGT in the germline V gene. The CDR3 sequence is CASSARQGTEETQYF. DNA for the CDR3: TGTGCCAGCAGTGCGCGACAGGGTACAGAAGAGACCCAGTACTTC.

This clonotype was observed many times. CDR3 in DNA: TGTGCCAGCAGGAGCAATCAGCCCCAGCATTTT. This codes for CASRSNQPQHF. The chain uses TRBV6-1 and TRBJ1-5; D not certain. CDR3 length: 11 residues. V was trimmed by 6 bases and J by 1 base, leaving 1 base between them. In germline, CDR1 is MNHNS, CDR2 SASEGT.

Comment on this clonotype: An end of the junction differs from the germline gene, which may be a read error. The chain employs TRBV7-2 and TRBJ2-7, with 10 positions matching TRBD1. CDR1 is SGHTA, CDR2 FQGNSA, per germline. This CDR3 is built from 15 residues. Written as DNA, the CDR3 is TGTGCCAGCATCTCCGCCGGGACAGGGGCCTACGAGGAGTACTTC. Translation: CASISAGTGAYEEYF.

Ten or more counts support this clonotype. The V call is TRBV29-1, the J call TRBJ2-3, with a weak D call TRBD1 (5 bases). CDR3 size: 12 residues. Trimming pared 7 bases from V and 4 bases from J, leaving 12 bases between. Germline values: CDR1 SQVTM, CDR2 ANQGSEA. The CDR3 nucleotides read TGCAGCGCCCCTTTAGGGGCAGATACGCAGTATTTT. Translated, it gives CSAPLGADTQYF.

The V call is TRBV12-3 or TRBV12-4, the J call TRBJ2-3, with a tentative D call TRBD2 (6 bases). V gave up 0 bases and J gave up 4 bases, with 29 bases separating them. The CDR3 is 21 residues long. CDR3 region: CASSLALGVGGRRVAPDTQYF. The DNA of the CDR3 is TGTGCCAGCAGTTTAGCGCTGGGGGTTGGGGGGAGGCGGGTGGCGCCAGATACGCAGTATTTT.

Many counts were recorded for this clonotype. The V gene is TRBV19, the J gene TRBJ1-5; D uncertain. CDR1 LNHDA and CDR2 SQIVND come from the germline V gene (reference sequence). Trimming took off 1 base at V and 1 base at J, with 11 bases between the two ends. CDR3 size: 16 residues. As DNA, the CDR3 is TGTGCCAGTAGTATAGGCCCAGGTAGAAGCAATCAGCCCCAGCATTTT. It encodes CASSIGPGRSNQPQHF.

In this sample, this clonotype turned up many times. V gene TRBV6-1 combines with J gene TRBJ2-5, with 7 bases matching TRBD1. Germline V gene lookup returns CDR1 MNHNS and CDR2 SASEGT. The ends lost 4 bases at V and 4 bases at J; junction bases unmatched: 9. The CDR3 has 15 amino acids. The CDR3 DNA sequence: TGTGCCAGCAGTGGACAGGGACGGGTGGGAGAGACCCAGTACTTC. Its translation: CASSGQGRVGETQYF.

Ten or more counts support this clonotype. V is TRBV12-3 or TRBV12-4 and J is TRBJ1-5, with D tentatively TRBD1 (6 bases). The CDR3 consists of 16 residues. The V end was cut by 4 bases, the J end by 4 bases, with 17 bases between. This chain's CDR3 is CASSSIGGRVNQPQHF. CDR3 DNA: TGTGCCAGCAGTTCAATTGGGGGCAGAGTAAATCAGCCCCAGCATTTT.

This clonotype was recorded many times. The DNA for the CDR3 is TGCGCCAGCAGCCAAGCGGTCCGGGACGAAAAACTGTTTTTT. Translation gives CASSQAVRDEKLFF. The J gene is TRBJ1-4, the V gene TRBV4-3; D is possibly TRBD1 (5 bases). There are 14 residues in the CDR3. CDR1 and CDR2 (germline): LGHNA, YSLEER. With 1 base removed from V and 8 bases from J, the gap between germline ends came to 11 bases.

In the case of this clonotype: A far larger clone is one base from this, pointing to a likely read error. V is TRBV12-3 or TRBV12-4 and J is TRBJ2-1; the match to TRBD1 covers 9 bases. This CDR3 is 16 amino acids long. With 1 base clipped from V and 10 bases from J, the junction kept 11 bases outside the gene matches. The CDR3 DNA is TGTGCCAGCAGTTTAGGTAGGCCGGACAGGGGAGGAGAGCAGTTCTTC. Encoded protein: CASSLGRPDRGGEQFF.

This clonotype has a count of ten or more. The chain combines TRBV7-9 with TRBJ2-7, with TRBD1 as a possible D gene (6 bases). The germline V gene has CDR1 SEHNR and CDR2 FQNEAQ (reference sequence). V lost 1 base to trimming and J lost 7 bases, with 14 bases between them. The CDR3 is 14 residues long. CDR3 amino acids: CASSLVTGFGEQYF. CDR3 nucleotide sequence: TGTGCCAGCAGCTTAGTTACAGGGTTCGGGGAGCAGTACTTC.

This clonotype was seen repeatedly, ten times or more. V is TRBV18 and J is TRBJ1-4, with 7 nucleotides matching TRBD1. Germline V gene sequence: CDR1 KGHSH, CDR2 LQKENI. V lost 1 base, J lost 2 bases, and 7 bases stayed unmatched. This CDR3 spans 17 amino acids. The CDR3 coding sequence is TGTGCCAGCTCACCACAAAAGGGGGCCTCGACTAATGAAAAACTGTTTTTT. Its translation: CASSPQKGASTNEKLFF.

At least ten counts were recorded for this clonotype. The V gene is TRBV7-2, the J gene TRBJ2-5; D tentatively reads TRBD1 or TRBD2 (7 bases each). The CDR3 is 13 residues long. Trimming cost V 1 base and J 7 bases, with 10 bases left between them. Germline V gene lookup returns CDR1 SGHTA and CDR2 FQGNSA. CDR3 region: CASSLGRGGTQYF. In DNA form, the CDR3 reads TGTGCCAGCAGCTTAGGCAGGGGGGGGACCCAGTACTTC.

This clonotype has ten or more counts. The CDR3 reads CASSGRAGDYGYTF. The CDR3 DNA sequence: TGTGCCAGCTCCGGAAGGGCCGGGGACTATGGCTACACCTTC. The gene calls are TRBV6-1 and TRBJ1-2, with D unclear. Trimming left V 8 bases short and J 3 bases short, with 16 bases between. Germline CDR1 reads MNHNS; CDR2 reads SASEGT. This CDR3 has 14 amino acids.

This clonotype has a count of ten or more. The V call is TRBV11-2, the J call TRBJ1-2; D not resolved. The germline V gene encodes CDR1 SGHAT and CDR2 FQNNGV. The V and J ends lost 0 bases and 3 bases respectively, with 5 bases between them. The CDR3 contains 13 residues. The CDR3 region has the DNA TGTGCCAGCAGCTTAGATCCGGACTATGGCTACACCTTC. It specifies CASSLDPDYGYTF.

This clonotype was counted many times. The rearrangement uses TRBV7-8 and TRBJ1-1; 10 positions agree with TRBD1. This CDR3 contains 17 residues. Germline V gene data show CDR1 as SGHVS and CDR2 as FQNEAQ. With V trimmed by 1 base and J by 10 bases, 15 bases remained unmatched. The CDR3 protein is CASSLEHKGQGPFGAFF. In DNA, the CDR3 is TGTGCCAGCAGCTTAGAGCATAAGGGACAGGGGCCTTTTGGAGCTTTCTTT.

This clonotype has at least ten counts. The chain recombines TRBV9 with TRBJ2-1; 9 bases align to TRBD1. Unmatched junction bases numbered 3, after V lost 3 bases and J lost 2 bases. The germline V gene encodes CDR1 SGDLS and CDR2 YYNGEE. This CDR3 contains 15 residues. CDR3 protein: CASSGGTGTYNEQFF. For the CDR3, the DNA is TGTGCCAGCAGCGGCGGGACAGGGACCTACAATGAGCAGTTCTTC.

This clonotype was counted ten times or more. CDR3 sequence: CASSSRSGGAGELFF. CDR3 DNA sequence: TGTGCCAGCAGTTCCAGGAGCGGGGGGGCCGGGGAGCTGTTTTTT. The rearrangement links TRBV6-5 to TRBJ2-2; 10 nucleotides align to TRBD2. The ends lost 4 bases at V and 6 bases at J; junction bases unmatched: 5. The CDR3 sequence is 15 residues long. The V gene's germline CDR1 is MNHEY and CDR2 SVGAGI.

In this sample, this clonotype turned up many times. The rearrangement joins TRBV5-1 to TRBJ2-7, with D unresolved. Germline V gene data show CDR1 as SGHRS and CDR2 as YFSETQ. V dropped 4 bases and J dropped 12 bases, with 14 bases sitting between them. The CDR3 extends over 11 amino acids. The CDR3 loop reads CASSTGPFRYF. The CDR3 DNA sequence: TGCGCCAGCAGCACCGGCCCGTTCAGGTACTTC.

As to this clonotype: Given a far larger clone just one base away, this is likely a sequencing read error. The chain uses TRBV7-9 and TRBJ1-6; possibly TRBD1 for D (6 bases). The CDR3 runs 16 residues. V lost 5 bases to trimming and J lost 9 bases, with 20 bases between them. CDR1 is SEHNR and CDR2 is FQNEAQ in the germline V gene (reference sequence). The CDR3 DNA sequence: TGTGCCAGCAGCATACATAACGTAGGGGGTTCTTCACCCCTCCACTTT. It is translated as CASSIHNVGGSSPLHF.

At least ten counts were recorded for this clonotype. The chain combines TRBV6-1 with TRBJ1-2; 8 positions match TRBD1. The trim removed 5 bases at V and 2 bases at J, leaving 10 bases unmatched. The CDR3 runs to 16 residues. Germline assignment: CDR1 MNHNS and CDR2 SASEGT. CDR3 DNA: TGTGCCAGCAGTCCTTCCCCGGGACAGGAAAACTATGGCTACACCTTC. As protein: CASSPSPGQENYGYTF.